A single TCR beta chain is shown here with its context. The table lists this clone with a few counts. What this receptor recognizes is not known. No base qualities exist here, and no much larger clone lies one base off it. This specimen comes from a study of blood T cell repertoires in COVID-19 (dated by TCRdb to about 2020). A note on the overall study: Samples covering the acute and convalescent phases of COVID-19 were provided by collaborators in the United States, Italy and Spain. Samples came from the ongoing ImmuneRACE study (first 160 participants) plus 1,254 subjects from 6 global collaborators. Nearly every sample came with metadata listing a de-identified subject ID, COVID-19 status, age in years and sex. The repertoires were released in a freely available public database intended as a resource for research on the immune response to SARS-CoV-2. The material from the prospective study consisted of cDNA or gDNA derived from T cells, B-cell-depleted T cells, or PBMCs. Where available, HLA class I and class II types were obtained from metadata supplied by the sample provider rather than from assay-based typing. Deeply sampled blood TCRbeta repertoires from subjects exposed to, actively infected with, or recovered from COVID-19 were included in the dataset. Findings and caveats that apply to the study as a whole: The quantity of clinical and demographic metadata differed by source and by participant and was supplied without curation.

Whole blood was collected in K2EDTA tubes by collaborating institutions according to the institutions' own protocols. For TCRbeta analysis, collaborators shipped samples in one of three forms: frozen whole blood, isolated PBMCs, or DNA extracted from either of those sample types. Here V drops 3 bases and J drops 0 bases, and the junction holds 13 bases not matched to any gene. The germline V gene sets CDR1 to MRHNA and CDR2 to SNTAGT. Spanning cysteine to phenylalanine, the CDR3 consists of 19 amino acids. Kept here is only the CDR3 DNA, which spans 57 bases and is read in frame from base 1. TCRbeta CDR3 regions were amplified from genomic DNA by means of the immunoSEQ Assay, a bias-controlled multiplex PCR. Concerning the study's data processing: Within the assay, amplification of reference gene primers was used to estimate how many nucleated cells each sample contained. Sequence reads were collapsed and filtered to measure the absolute abundance of every unique TCRbeta CDR3 rearrangement. For each sample, productive Simpson clonality was calculated as the square root of Simpson's diversity index across productive rearrangements. The clones in this table, taken by TCRdb from immuneACCESS, are in-frame only. Not every clone is retained; where verified, under half of the shortfall comes from an unresolved V gene, and the cause of the rest is unknown. Clone size and the V and J calls come from that table; the DNA yielded D and trimming. The sample yields under 8,500 clones; roughly nine tenths were counted once. The leading ten clones occupy 10% of the sample.

The sample comprised peripheral blood. Recombination linked TRBV6-4 to TRBJ2-3; 9 central bases correspond to TRBD1. This sequence was found in a man in his sixties or seventies with active COVID-19. CDR3 reads: CASSDSPFIGTGSTDTQYF. At the DNA level, the sequence is TGTGCCAGCAGTGATTCTCCTTTTATCGGGACAGGGAGCACAGATACGCAGTATTTT.